This TCR beta chain was found in a study of cytomegalovirus exposure and HLA in healthy donors. Turning to this clone: Its antigen remains unidentified.

A multiplex PCR was run with 60 Vbeta primers and 13 Jbeta primers. Profiled with immunoSEQ multiplex PCR; TCRdb holds only in-frame clones, not every one. The profile covers about 160,000 clones, with roughly 84% appearing a single time and around 2.1% taken by the ten largest. Germline V gene data show CDR1 as LGHNA and CDR2 as YSLEER. The V segment lost 4 bases and the J segment 8 bases; nucleotides outside the gene matches: 9. The CDR3 extends over 15 amino acids. Study results and limitations: Using the classifier, cytomegalovirus status was reportedly diagnosed with high specificity and sensitivity. In vitro, three CMV-associated chains proved specific for CMV antigens. It has been reported that TCR beta sequences accurately predicted the HLA-A and HLA-B alleles of most subjects.

Material for sequencing was PBMCs. This TCR was recovered from a man between 18 and 35 years old in good health and CMV-seropositive. The chain uses TRBV4-3 and TRBJ1-1, with 11 bases matching TRBD1. As DNA, the CDR3 is TGCGCCAGCAGCCCGGACAGGGGGCTCGGCCGAGAAGCTTTCTTT. Translated, it gives CASSPDRGLGREAFF.